This TCR beta chain was obtained from a study of cytomegalovirus exposure and HLA in healthy donors. In the PCR, 60 Vbeta and 13 Jbeta primers were used. Profiling relied on immunoSEQ multiplex PCR, and the TCRdb table lists in-frame clones only, not all of them. The repertoire holds roughly 130,000 clones, with around 77% as singletons. Turning to this clone: Its target is not known.

This CDR3 is 14 amino acids long. Germline V lookup: CDR1 SGHNT, CDR2 YYREEE (reference sequence). V lost 6 bases to trimming and J lost 1 base; unmatched junction nucleotides: 4. General study findings and limits: In all likelihood, a cluster of highly shared sequence variants was a sequencing artifact.

The source material was PBMCs. This TCR came from a man under 40 in good health and CMV-seronegative. V and J are TRBV5-4 and TRBJ2-3, with 8 bases matching TRBD2. CDR3 nucleotide sequence: TGTGCCAGCAAGCGTAGCGGGGGCACAGATACGCAGTATTTT. It encodes CASKRSGGTDTQYF.